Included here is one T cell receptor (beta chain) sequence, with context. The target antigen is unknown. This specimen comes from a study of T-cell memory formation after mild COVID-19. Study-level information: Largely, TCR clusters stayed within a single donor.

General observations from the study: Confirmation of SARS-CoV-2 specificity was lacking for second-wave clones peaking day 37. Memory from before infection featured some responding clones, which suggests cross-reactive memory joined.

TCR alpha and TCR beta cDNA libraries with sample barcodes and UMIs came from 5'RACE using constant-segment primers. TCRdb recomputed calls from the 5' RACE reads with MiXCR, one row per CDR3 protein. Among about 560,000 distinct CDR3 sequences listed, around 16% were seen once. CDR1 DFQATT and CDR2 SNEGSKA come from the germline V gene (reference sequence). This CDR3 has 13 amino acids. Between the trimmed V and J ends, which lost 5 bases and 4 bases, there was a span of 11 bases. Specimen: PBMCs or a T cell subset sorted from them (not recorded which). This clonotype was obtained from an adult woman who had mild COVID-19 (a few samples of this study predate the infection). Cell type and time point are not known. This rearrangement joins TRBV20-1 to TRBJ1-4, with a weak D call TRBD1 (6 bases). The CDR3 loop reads CSAADRRNEKLFF. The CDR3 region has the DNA TGCAGTGCTGCCGACAGGCGTAATGAAAAACTGTTTTTT.